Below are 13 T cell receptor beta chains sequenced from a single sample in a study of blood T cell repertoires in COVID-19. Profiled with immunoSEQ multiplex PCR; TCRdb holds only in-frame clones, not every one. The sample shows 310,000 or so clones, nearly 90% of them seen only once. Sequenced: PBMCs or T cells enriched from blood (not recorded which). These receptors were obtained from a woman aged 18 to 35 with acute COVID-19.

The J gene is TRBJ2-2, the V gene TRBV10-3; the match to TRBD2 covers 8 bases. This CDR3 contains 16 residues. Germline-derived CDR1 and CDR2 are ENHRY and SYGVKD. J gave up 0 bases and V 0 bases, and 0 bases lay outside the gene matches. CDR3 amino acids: CAISESTSANTGELFF. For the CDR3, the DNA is TGTGCCATCAGTGAGTCGACTAGCGCGAACACCGGGGAGCTGTTTTTT.

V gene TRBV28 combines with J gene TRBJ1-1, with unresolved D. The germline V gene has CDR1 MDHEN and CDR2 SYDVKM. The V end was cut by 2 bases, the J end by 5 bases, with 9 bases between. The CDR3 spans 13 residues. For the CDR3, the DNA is TGTGCCAGCAGTTTAACCGGGAATACTGAAGCTTTCTTT. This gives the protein CASSLTGNTEAFF.

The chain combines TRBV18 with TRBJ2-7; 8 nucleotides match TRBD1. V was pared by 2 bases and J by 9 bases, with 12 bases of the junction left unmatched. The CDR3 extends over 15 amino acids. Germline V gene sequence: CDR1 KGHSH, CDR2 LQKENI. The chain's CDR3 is CASSPSGTGKNVQYF. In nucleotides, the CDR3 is TGTGCCAGCTCACCATCCGGGACAGGCAAAAATGTGCAGTACTTC.

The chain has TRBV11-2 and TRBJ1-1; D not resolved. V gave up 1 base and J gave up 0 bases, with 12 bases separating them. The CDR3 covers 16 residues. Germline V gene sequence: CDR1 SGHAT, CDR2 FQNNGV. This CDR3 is CASSLGRPAMNTEAFF. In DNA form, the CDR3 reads TGTGCCAGCAGCTTAGGCAGGCCAGCAATGAACACTGAAGCTTTCTTT.

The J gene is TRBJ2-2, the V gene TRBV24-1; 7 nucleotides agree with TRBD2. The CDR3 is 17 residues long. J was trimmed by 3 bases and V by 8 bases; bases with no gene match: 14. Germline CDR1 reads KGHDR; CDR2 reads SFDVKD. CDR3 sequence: CATTHHPRAGDTGELFF. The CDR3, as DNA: TGTGCCACCACCCATCACCCCAGGGCGGGGGACACCGGGGAGCTGTTTTTT.

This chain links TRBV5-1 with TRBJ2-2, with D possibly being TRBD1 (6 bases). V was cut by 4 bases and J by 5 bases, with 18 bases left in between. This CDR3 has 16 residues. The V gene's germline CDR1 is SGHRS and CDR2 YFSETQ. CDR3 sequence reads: CASSGNTGYGTGELFF. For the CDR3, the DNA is TGCGCCAGCAGCGGAAACACAGGGTATGGGACCGGGGAGCTGTTTTTT.

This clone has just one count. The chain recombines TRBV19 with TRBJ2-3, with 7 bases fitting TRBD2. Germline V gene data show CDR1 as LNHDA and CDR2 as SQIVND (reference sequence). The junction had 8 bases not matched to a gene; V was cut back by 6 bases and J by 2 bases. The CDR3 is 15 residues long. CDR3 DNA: TGTGCCAGTAGACCTACTAGCGCCAACACAGATACGCAGTATTTT. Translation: CASRPTSANTDTQYF.

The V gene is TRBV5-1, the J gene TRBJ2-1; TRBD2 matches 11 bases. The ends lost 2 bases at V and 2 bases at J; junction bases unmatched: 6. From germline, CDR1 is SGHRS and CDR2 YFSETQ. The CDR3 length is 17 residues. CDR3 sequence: CASSFSGLAETYNEQFF. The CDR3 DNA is TGCGCCAGCAGCTTTTCGGGACTAGCGGAAACCTACAATGAGCAGTTCTTC. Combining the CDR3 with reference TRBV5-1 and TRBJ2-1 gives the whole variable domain KAGVTQTPRYLIKTRGQQVTLSCSPISGHRSVSWYQQTPGQGLQFLFEYFSETQRNKGNFPGRFSGRQFSNSRSEMNVSTLELGDSALYLCASSFSGLAETYNEQFFGPGTRLTVL.

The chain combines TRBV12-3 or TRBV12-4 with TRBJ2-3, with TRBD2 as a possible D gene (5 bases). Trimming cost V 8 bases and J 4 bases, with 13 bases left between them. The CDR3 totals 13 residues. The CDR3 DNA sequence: TGTGCCAGCGTCCTAGCTGTCCCAGATACGCAGTATTTT. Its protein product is CASVLAVPDTQYF.

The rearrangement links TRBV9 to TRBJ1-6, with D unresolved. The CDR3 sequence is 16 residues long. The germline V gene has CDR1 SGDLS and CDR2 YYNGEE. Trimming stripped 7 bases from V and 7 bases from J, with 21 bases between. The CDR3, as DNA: TGTGCCAGCGCCCCCGAGCCCGACAACCGGAATTCACCCCTCCACTTT. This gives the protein CASAPEPDNRNSPLHF. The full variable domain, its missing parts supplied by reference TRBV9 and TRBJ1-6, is DSGVTQTPKHLITATGQRVTLRCSPRSGDLSVYWYQQSLDQGLQFLIQYYNGEERAKGNILERFSAQQFPDLHSELNLSSLELGDSALYFCASAPEPDNRNSPLHFGNGTRLTVT.

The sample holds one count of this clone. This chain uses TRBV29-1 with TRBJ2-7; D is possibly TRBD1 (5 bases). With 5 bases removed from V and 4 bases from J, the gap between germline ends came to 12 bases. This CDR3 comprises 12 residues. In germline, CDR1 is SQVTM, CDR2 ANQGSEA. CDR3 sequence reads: CSVRQRGYEQYF. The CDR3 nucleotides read TGCAGCGTTAGACAGCGTGGTTACGAGCAGTACTTC.

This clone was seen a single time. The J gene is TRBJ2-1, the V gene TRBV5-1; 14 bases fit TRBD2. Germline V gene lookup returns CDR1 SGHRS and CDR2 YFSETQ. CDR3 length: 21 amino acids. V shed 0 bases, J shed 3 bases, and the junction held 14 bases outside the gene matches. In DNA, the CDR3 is TGCGCCAGCAGCTTGGCCGGTGGGGGACTAGCGGGAGTGGGGTACTACAATGAGCAGTTCTTC. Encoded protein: CASSLAGGGLAGVGYYNEQFF.

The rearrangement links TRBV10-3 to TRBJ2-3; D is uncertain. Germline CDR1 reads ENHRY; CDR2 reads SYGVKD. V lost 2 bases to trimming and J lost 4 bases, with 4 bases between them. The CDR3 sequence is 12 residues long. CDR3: CAISERADTQYF. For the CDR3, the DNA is TGTGCCATCAGTGAGCGTGCAGATACGCAGTATTTT.